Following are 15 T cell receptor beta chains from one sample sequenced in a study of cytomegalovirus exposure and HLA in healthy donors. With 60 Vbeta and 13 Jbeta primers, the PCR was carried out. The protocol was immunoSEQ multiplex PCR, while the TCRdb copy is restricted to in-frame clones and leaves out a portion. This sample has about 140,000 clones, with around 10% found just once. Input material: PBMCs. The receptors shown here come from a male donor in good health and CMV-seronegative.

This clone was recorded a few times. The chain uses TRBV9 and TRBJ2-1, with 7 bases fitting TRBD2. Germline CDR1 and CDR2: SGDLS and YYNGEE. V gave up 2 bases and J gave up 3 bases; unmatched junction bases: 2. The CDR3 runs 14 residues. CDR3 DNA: TGTGCCAGCAGCGTGGGAGGGAGCTACAATGAGCAGTTCTTC. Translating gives CASSVGGSYNEQFF. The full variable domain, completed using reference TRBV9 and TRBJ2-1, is DSGVTQTPKHLITATGQRVTLRCSPRSGDLSVYWYQQSLDQGLQFLIQYYNGEERAKGNILERFSAQQFPDLHSELNLSSLELGDSALYFCASSVGGSYNEQFFGPGTRLTVL.

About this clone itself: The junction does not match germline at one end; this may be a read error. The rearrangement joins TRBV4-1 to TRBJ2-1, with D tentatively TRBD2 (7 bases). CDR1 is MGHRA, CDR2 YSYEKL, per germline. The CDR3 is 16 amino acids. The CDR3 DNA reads TGCGCCAGCAGCAAAGAAGGGGGGGCGCCCTACAATGAGCAGTTCTTC. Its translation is CASSKEGGAPYNEQFF.

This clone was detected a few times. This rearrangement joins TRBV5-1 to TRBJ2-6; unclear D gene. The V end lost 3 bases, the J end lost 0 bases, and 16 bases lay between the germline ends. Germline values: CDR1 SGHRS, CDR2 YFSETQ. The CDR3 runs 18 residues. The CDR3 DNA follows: TGCGCCAGCAGCTGGTTCCTAACGGGTTACTCTGGGGCCAACGTCCTGACTTTC. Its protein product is CASSWFLTGYSGANVLTF. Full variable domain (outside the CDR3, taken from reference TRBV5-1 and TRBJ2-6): KAGVTQTPRYLIKTRGQQVTLSCSPISGHRSVSWYQQTPGQGLQFLFEYFSETQRNKGNFPGRFSGRQFSNSRSEMNVSTLELGDSALYLCASSWFLTGYSGANVLTFGAGSRLTVL.

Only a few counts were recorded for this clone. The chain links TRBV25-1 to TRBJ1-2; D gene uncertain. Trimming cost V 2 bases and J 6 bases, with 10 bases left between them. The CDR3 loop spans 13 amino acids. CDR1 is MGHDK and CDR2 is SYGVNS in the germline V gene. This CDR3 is CASSEGILDGYTF. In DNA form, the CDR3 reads TGTGCCAGCAGTGAAGGCATCCTCGATGGCTACACCTTC.

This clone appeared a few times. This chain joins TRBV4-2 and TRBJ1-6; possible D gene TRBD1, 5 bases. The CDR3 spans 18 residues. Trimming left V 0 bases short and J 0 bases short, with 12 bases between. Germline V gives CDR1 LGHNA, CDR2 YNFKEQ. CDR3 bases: TGTGCCAGCAGCCAAGATCTTGGGGGGAGCTCCTATAATTCACCCCTCCACTTT. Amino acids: CASSQDLGGSSYNSPLHF.

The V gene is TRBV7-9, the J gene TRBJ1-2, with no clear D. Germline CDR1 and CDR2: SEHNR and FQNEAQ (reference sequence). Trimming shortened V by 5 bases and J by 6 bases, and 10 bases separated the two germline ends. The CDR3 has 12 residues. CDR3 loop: CASSPASDGYTF. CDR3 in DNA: TGTGCCAGCAGCCCCGCTAGCGATGGCTACACCTTC.

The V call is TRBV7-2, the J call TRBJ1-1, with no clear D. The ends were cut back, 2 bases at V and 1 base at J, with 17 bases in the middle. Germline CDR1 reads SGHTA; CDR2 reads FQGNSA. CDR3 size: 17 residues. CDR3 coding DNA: TGTGCCAGCAGCTTAATGAACCTGTGGAGGACGAACACTGAAGCTTTCTTT. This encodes CASSLMNLWRTNTEAFF.

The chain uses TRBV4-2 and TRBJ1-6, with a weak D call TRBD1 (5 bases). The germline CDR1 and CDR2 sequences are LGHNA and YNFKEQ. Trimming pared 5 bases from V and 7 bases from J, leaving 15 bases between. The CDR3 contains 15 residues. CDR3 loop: CASSSSRGNNSPLHF. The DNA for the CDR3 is TGTGCCAGCAGCAGTTCGCGGGGGAACAATTCACCCCTCCACTTT.

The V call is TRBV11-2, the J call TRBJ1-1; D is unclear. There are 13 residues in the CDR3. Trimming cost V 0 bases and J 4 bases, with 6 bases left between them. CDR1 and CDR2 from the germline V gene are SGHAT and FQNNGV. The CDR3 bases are TGTGCCAGCAGCTTAGATCTAGGCACTGAAGCTTTCTTT. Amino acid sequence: CASSLDLGTEAFF.

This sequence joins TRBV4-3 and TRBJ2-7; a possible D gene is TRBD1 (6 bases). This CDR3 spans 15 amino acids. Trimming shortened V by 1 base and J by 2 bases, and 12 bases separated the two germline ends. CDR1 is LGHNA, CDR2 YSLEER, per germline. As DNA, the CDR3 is TGCGCCAGCAGCCAAGGGCACAGGGAGACCTACGAGCAGTACTTC. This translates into CASSQGHRETYEQYF.

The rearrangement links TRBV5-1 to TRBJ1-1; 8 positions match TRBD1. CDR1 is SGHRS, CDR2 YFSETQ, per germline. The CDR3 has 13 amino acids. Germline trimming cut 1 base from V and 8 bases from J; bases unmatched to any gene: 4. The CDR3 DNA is TGCGCCAGCAGCTTGACCCGGACAGGGGAAGCTTTCTTT. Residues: CASSLTRTGEAFF.

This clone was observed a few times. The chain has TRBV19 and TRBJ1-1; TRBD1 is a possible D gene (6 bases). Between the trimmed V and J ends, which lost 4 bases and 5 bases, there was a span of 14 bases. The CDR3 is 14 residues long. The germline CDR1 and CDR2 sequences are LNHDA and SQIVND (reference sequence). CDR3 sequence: CASSTGGGYTEAFF. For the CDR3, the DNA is TGTGCCAGTAGTACCGGGGGGGGCTATACTGAAGCTTTCTTT.

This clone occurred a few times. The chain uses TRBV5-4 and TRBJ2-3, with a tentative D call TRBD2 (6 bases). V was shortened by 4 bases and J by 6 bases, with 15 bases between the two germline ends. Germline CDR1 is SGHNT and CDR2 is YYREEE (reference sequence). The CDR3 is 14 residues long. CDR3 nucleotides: TGTGCCAGCAGCCCTCGGGACTCGCTCGATACGCAGTATTTT. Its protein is CASSPRDSLDTQYF.

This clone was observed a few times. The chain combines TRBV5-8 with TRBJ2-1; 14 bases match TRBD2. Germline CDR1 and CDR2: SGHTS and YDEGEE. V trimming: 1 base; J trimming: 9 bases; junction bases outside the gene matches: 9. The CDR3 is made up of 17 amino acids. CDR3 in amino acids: CASSLPTRLAGGGEQFF. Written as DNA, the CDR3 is TGTGCCAGCAGCTTGCCAACTCGACTAGCGGGAGGGGGTGAGCAGTTCTTC.

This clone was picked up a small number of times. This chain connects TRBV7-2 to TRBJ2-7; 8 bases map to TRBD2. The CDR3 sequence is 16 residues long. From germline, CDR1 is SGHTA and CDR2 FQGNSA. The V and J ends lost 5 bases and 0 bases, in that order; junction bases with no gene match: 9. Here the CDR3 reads CASSERGSPPSYEQYF. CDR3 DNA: TGTGCCAGCAGCGAGCGGGGGTCACCCCCCTCCTACGAGCAGTACTTC.